Listed below are T cell receptor beta chains from one sample, sequenced in a study of early T cells in non-severe SARS-CoV-2 infection. Each CDR3 protein is one row after TCRdb ran MiXCR on the 5' RACE reads. This table has about 64,000 distinct CDR3 sequences, over 10% appearing once. Sequencing was done on a sample of whole blood. These receptors originate from an adult who was a healthcare worker with PCR-confirmed SARS-CoV-2 infection or an uninfected control (not recorded which). Both conserved end residues are part of each CDR3. A D gene is named only where the DNA matches it firmly. For some rows the clone size is stated as once, few or many, or as a class when expanded; others skip it.

clone size	V gene	D gene	J gene	CDR3 protein	CDR3 DNA
many	TRBV4-3	-	TRBJ2-1	CASTLGVSSYNEQFF	TGCGCCAGCACTTTGGGGGTCAGCTCCTACAATGAGCAGTTCTTC
-	TRBV12-3/TRBV12-4	-	TRBJ1-6	CASSYSNNSPLHF	TGTGCCAGCAGTTACTCCAATAATTCACCCCTCCACTTT
many	TRBV12-5	-	TRBJ1-1	CASGELGEAFF	TGTGCTAGTGGTGAGCTTGGGGAAGCTTTCTTT
-	TRBV9	-	TRBJ2-2	CASSVSREIMIANTGELFF	TGTGCCAGCAGCGTGTCAAGAGAAATTATGATCGCGAACACCGGGGAGCTGTTTTTT
few	TRBV10-3	TRBD1	TRBJ1-1	CAISRTGDLGAEAFF	TGTGCCATCAGCCGGACAGGGGACCTTGGGGCTGAAGCTTTCTTT
-	TRBV12-3/TRBV12-4	-	TRBJ2-5	CASRPWKGQETQYF	TGTGCCAGCAGACCCTGGAAGGGGCAAGAGACCCAGTACTTC
-	TRBV5-1	-	TRBJ1-3	CASSTGTVPGNTIYF	TGCGCCAGCAGCACAGGGACGGTCCCTGGAAACACCATATATTTT
many	TRBV6-7	-	TRBJ2-6	CASSPGPHNSGANVLTF	TGTGCCAGCAGCCCGGGGCCCCACAACTCTGGGGCCAACGTCCTGACTTTC
few	TRBV21-1	-	TRBJ1-5	CASSKVAVSYSNQPQHF	TGTGCCAGCAGCAAAGTGGCAGTTTCATATAGCAATCAGCCCCAGCATTTT
few	TRBV6-5	-	TRBJ1-3	CASSYGKGGNTIYF	TGTGCCAGCAGTTACGGGAAAGGGGGAAACACCATATATTTT
many	TRBV20-1	-	TRBJ1-3	CSARTRGNTIYF	TGCAGTGCGAGGACTCGGGGAAACACCATATATTTT
few	TRBV20-1	-	TRBJ1-6	CSAMVGQNSPLHF	TGCAGTGCTATGGTAGGCCAAAATTCACCCCTCCACTTT
many	TRBV10-2	-	TRBJ2-6	CASSHNRVGANVLTF	TGCGCCAGCAGTCACAACAGGGTTGGGGCCAACGTCCTGACTTTC
many	TRBV4-2	-	TRBJ2-6	CASSQDLGSGANVLTF	TGTGCCAGCAGCCAAGATCTGGGGTCTGGGGCCAACGTCCTGACTTTC